One T cell receptor beta chain is described in this entry. Its binding antigen is unknown. Base qualities are missing; no much larger clone stands one base away. The immunoSEQ Assay was used to immunosequence TCRbeta CDR3 regions from genomic DNA. Prior to high-throughput sequencing, genomic DNA was amplified by bias-controlled multiplex PCR. On the authors' methods: To quantify the absolute abundance of each unique TCRbeta CDR3 region, the sequences were collapsed and filtered. Clonality was defined as 1 minus Pielou's evenness and was calculated using productive rearrangements only. A previously published method was used to identify clones with significantly greater frequencies in on-treatment samples than in baseline samples. TCRdb mirrors the immuneACCESS table, restricted to in-frame sequences. Some clones are absent from its copies; in checked studies, under half trace to an unresolved V gene, and the reason for the others is unknown. V and J calls and clone size are those listed in that table; D and trimming were worked out from the DNA. Counted in this sample were about 3,700 clones; roughly 45% of them appeared once. 35% to 50% of the sample is taken by the ten largest.

The data stem from a study of sequential checkpoint blockade in melanoma (dated by TCRdb to between 2018 and 2021). In the study overall: Patients were assigned by 1:1 randomization to either first-line nivolumab followed by ipilimumab (arm A) or ipilimumab followed by nivolumab (arm B). Maintenance nivolumab was given following each of the two trial sequences.

The full study reports these points: Larger, independent patient cohorts are needed to validate the response-prediction model that combines TCR metrics and mutation burden.

The treatment or condition label, as the study defines it: randomized to nivolumab then ipilimumab (arm A) or the reverse (arm B). None of the trial patients had been given prior DNA-damaging chemotherapy. A FACS Aria II flow cytometer was used to sort live CD3+CD8+ cells that were negative for CD19 and CD56 from thawed PBMCs. Samples came from patients with melanoma in CheckMate 064, a randomized, open-label phase II trial of sequential checkpoint blockade. Peripheral blood mononuclear cells were obtained through leukapheresis, purified using Ficoll-Paque, and frozen in human serum containing approximately 9.3% DMSO. Immediately after sorting, the purity of the sorted blood CD3+CD8+ cells was confirmed to be >98%, and DNA was then extracted. This sequence was found in a human donor with melanoma. Sequenced here: CD8+ T cells sorted from blood (inferred from file names), sampled from a patient given nivolumab and ipilimumab in sequence.

CDR3 sequence: CASSIVGGAGEQYF. The nucleotide sequence reads as follows: TGTGCCAGCAGCATTGTTGGGGGGGCGGGGGAGCAGTACTTC. The chain is encoded by TRBV5-5 joined to TRBJ2-7; the D gene is perhaps TRBD2, on 7 matching bases. According to the germline V gene (reference sequence), CDR1 reads SGHKS and CDR2 reads YYEKEE. The CDR3, from cysteine to phenylalanine, totals 14 residues. Here the CDR3 DNA is all that survives: 42 bases in frame from base 1. V was cut back by 4 bases and J by 7 bases, leaving a gap of 18 bases between them.